What follows is one T cell receptor beta chain and its context. Its cognate antigen is unknown. The junction does not match germline at one end; this may be a read error. The sample is drawn from a study of identical twins. Study-level findings and limits: Twin-shared out-of-frame alpha sequences were enriched for low generation probability.

This CDR3 spans 16 amino acids. Germline V gene lookup returns CDR1 SGDLS and CDR2 YYNGEE. Every donor was a healthy Caucasian. Through template switching, a universal primer site was introduced, and the cDNA contained unique molecular identifiers. TCRdb redid the calling of the 5' RACE reads with MiXCR, one entry per CDR3 protein. This table holds roughly 1,500,000 distinct CDR3 sequences, around 29% found once. This receptor was identified in a newborn girl in good health. What was sequenced was cord blood. This rearrangement joins TRBV9 to TRBJ1-2, with no clear D. The DNA of the CDR3 is TGTGCCGGCAGCGTAGAAACCCCTAACCTCCCCTTTGGCTACACCTTC. Translated, it gives CAGSVETPNLPFGYTF.